The 27 T cell receptor beta chains below all came from one sample that was sequenced in a study of tumor-infiltrating lymphocytes in primary liver carcinoma. RNA was extracted from whole blood without cell sorting, alongside germline DNA. From roughly 0.55 ug of total RNA, TCR beta-specific cDNA was reverse-transcribed using a constant-region primer. Employing slightly modified ARM-PCR, three nested multiplex PCR rounds were run, and these gave rise to the TCR beta libraries. The opening two PCR rounds, around 9 cycles each, paired TRBV1-TRBV30 forward primers with a C-beta reverse primer. MiXCR, applied by TCRdb to the multiplex PCR reads, yields one record per CDR3 protein. The table lists about 180,000 distinct CDR3 sequences, less than 65% of them singletons, with 72% in the top ten. The sequenced sample consisted of peripheral blood. The source is a man aged 40-49 years with primary liver carcinoma and hepatitis B virus infection.

As to this clonotype: Germline and junction disagree at one end, which may indicate a read error. The chain carries TRBV6-5 and TRBJ1-2; the match to TRBD1 covers 7 bases. CDR3 length: 14 residues. CDR1 and CDR2 (germline): MNHEY, SVGAGI. CDR3 in DNA: TGTGTCAGCCGAGGGGGAGACAGGGTAGATGGCTACACCTTC. Its protein is CVSRGGDRVDGYTF.

In the case of this clonotype: The junction shows a germline mismatch at one end, possibly a read error. The rearrangement uses TRBV5-4 and TRBJ2-1; 11 bases are a match to TRBD2. The CDR3 totals 15 residues. Germline V gene lookup returns CDR1 SGHNT and CDR2 YYREEE (reference sequence). CDR3 DNA: TGTGCCAGCAGCATTAGCGGGAGGGCTTACAATGGGCAGTTCTTC. This sequence encodes CASSISGRAYNGQFF.

The chain is built from TRBV5-5 and TRBJ2-3, with TRBD2 as a possible D gene (6 bases). The V end was cut by 1 base, the J end by 4 bases, with 19 bases between. CDR3 length equals 17 residues. Germline CDR1 and CDR2: SGHKS and YYEKEE (reference sequence). Here the CDR3 reads CASSLRLDRTEADTQYF. CDR3 DNA sequence: TGTGCCAGCAGCTTGAGACTAGACCGGACGGAGGCAGATACGCAGTATTTT.

For this clonotype: Mismatch with germline at one junction end may stem from a read error. V is TRBV11-2 and J is TRBJ2-1; 9 bases agree with TRBD2. The CDR3 loop spans 18 amino acids. The germline V gene has CDR1 SGHAT and CDR2 FQNNGV. The DNA for the CDR3 is TGTGGCAGCAGCCTACGACTAGCGGTATCTAGCTCCTACAATGAGCAGCTCTTC. This encodes CGSSLRLAVSSSYNEQLF.

This clonotype was observed a few times. This CDR3 reads CASSPRQGSEQFF. In DNA, the CDR3 is TGTGCCAGCAGCCCCCGACAGGGTTCAGAGCAGTTCTTC. V gene TRBV5-4 combines with J gene TRBJ2-1; 7 nucleotides match TRBD1. The germline CDR1 and CDR2 sequences are SGHNT and YYREEE (reference sequence). Germline trimming cut 4 bases from V and 10 bases from J; bases unmatched to any gene: 8. The CDR3 extends over 13 amino acids. Full variable domain (missing parts from reference TRBV5-4 and TRBJ2-1): ETGVTQSPTHLIKTRGQQVTLRCSSQSGHNTVSWYQQALGQGPQFIFQYYREEENGRGNFPPRFSGLQFPNYSSELNVNALELDDSALYLCASSPRQGSEQFFGPGTRLTVL.

The J gene is TRBJ2-1, the V gene TRBV29-1, with 11 positions matching TRBD1. The CDR3 covers 16 residues. V lost 4 bases and J lost 7; bases outside the gene matches: 12. Germline assignment: CDR1 SQVTM and CDR2 ANQGSEA. The CDR3 sequence: CSVVVGGTGGGNEQFF. The CDR3, as DNA: TGCAGCGTTGTAGTGGGGGGGACAGGGGGAGGGAATGAGCAGTTCTTC.

Points on this clonotype: A read error may produce the germline difference seen at one junction end. The chain has TRBV11-2 and TRBJ2-5; D not resolved. Germline CDR1 is SGHAT and CDR2 is FQNNGV. The CDR3 runs to 14 residues. In nucleotides, the CDR3 is TGTGACAGCAGCCACGTCAGTCTGGGGGAGACCCAGTACTTC. Protein sequence: CDSSHVSLGETQYF.

This clonotype was observed a few times. This rearrangement joins TRBV6-1 to TRBJ1-1; the D is unclear. V was shortened by 5 bases and J by 6 bases, with 13 bases between the two germline ends. The CDR3 is 13 amino acids. Germline CDR1 and CDR2: MNHNS and SASEGT. This CDR3 is CASSPRTWAEAFF. DNA of the CDR3: TGTGCCAGCAGTCCTAGAACGTGGGCTGAAGCTTTCTTT.

Regarding this clonotype: The conserved phenylalanine or tryptophan normally closing the CDR3 is absent here, so this likely arose from a read error. This chain uses TRBV4-2 with TRBJ2-1; 7 positions agree with TRBD2. CDR3 length equals 16 residues. J was trimmed by 0 bases and V by 4 bases; bases with no gene match: 6. CDR1 is LGHNA, CDR2 YNFKEQ, per germline. The CDR3 DNA reads as TGTGCCAGCAGCCCGACAAGCGGGATCTCCTACAATGAGCAGTTCTTA. It translates to CASSPTSGISYNEQFL.

A remark on this clonotype: One end of the junction fails to match germline, which may point to a read error. This chain joins TRBV11-2 and TRBJ1-4; D is ambiguous. The length of the CDR3 is 14 residues. Germline V lookup: CDR1 SGHAT, CDR2 FQNNGV. The CDR3 nucleotides are TGTGCCAGCAGTTTTAGGACTACTAGTGAAAAACTGTTTTTT. It specifies CASSFRTTSEKLFF.

A note on this clonotype: Mismatch with germline at one junction end may stem from a read error. V gene TRBV12-5 combines with J gene TRBJ1-1; tentatively, D is TRBD1 (5 bases). Germline-derived CDR1 and CDR2 are LGHNT and FRNRAP. The CDR3 covers 15 residues. For the CDR3, the DNA is TGTGCTAGTGGTCCCGAGGCGGGGCTTAACACTGAAGCTTCCTTT. Protein: CASGPEAGLNTEASF.

In this sample, this clonotype turned up a few times. The chain recombines TRBV29-1 with TRBJ2-7, with a weak D call TRBD1 (6 bases). The length of the CDR3 is 13 residues. Looked up from germline, CDR1 is SQVTM and CDR2 is ANQGSEA. V was shortened by 1 base and J by 7 bases, with 14 bases between the two germline ends. This CDR3 is CSVEGPAGVEQYF. For the CDR3, the DNA is TGCAGCGTTGAAGGTCCAGCAGGGGTAGAGCAGTACTTC.

A word on this clonotype: A junction boundary mismatches the germline segment, possibly from a read error. V and J are TRBV6-1 and TRBJ1-5; possibly TRBD1 for D (5 bases). Per germline, CDR1 MNHNS and CDR2 SASEGT. The CDR3 is made up of 15 amino acids. The CDR3 DNA reads TGTGTCAGCAGATTAGACAGTGTTGACAATCAGCCCCAGCATTTT. This codes for CVSRLDSVDNQPQHF.

The chain combines TRBV6-5 with TRBJ2-1, with 10 bases lining up with TRBD2. The CDR3 is 15 residues long. The germline gives CDR1 MNHEY, CDR2 SVGAGI. The V and J ends lost 6 bases and 7 bases, in that order; junction bases with no gene match: 9. The chain's CDR3 is CASSPPSGSVNEQFF. The DNA of the CDR3 is TGTGCCAGCAGCCCCCCTAGCGGGAGCGTGAATGAGCAGTTCTTC.

To note about this clonotype: The junction shows a germline mismatch at one end, possibly a read error. J is TRBJ2-7 and V is TRBV6-1; 10 bases are a match to TRBD2. The CDR3 sequence is 14 residues long. Germline V CDR1 and CDR2: MNHNS, SASEGT. The CDR3 protein is CDSSLGLAAYEQYF. Here the CDR3 DNA reads TGTGACAGCAGTCTTGGACTAGCGGCCTATGAGCAGTACTTC.

This clonotype occurred many times. The chain links TRBV11-1 to TRBJ2-1; 8 nucleotides match TRBD2. From germline, CDR1 is SGHAT and CDR2 FQDESV (reference sequence). The CDR3 is made up of 16 amino acids. The junction had 6 bases not matched to a gene; V was cut back by 5 bases and J by 0 bases. The CDR3, as DNA: TGTGCCAGCAGCCCTAGCGGGCCTAGCTCCTACAATGAGCAGTTCTTC. It yields the protein CASSPSGPSSYNEQFF. The whole variable domain, filled in from reference TRBV11-1 and TRBJ2-1, reads EAEVAQSPRYKITEKSQAVAFWCDPISGHATLYWYRQILGQGPELLVQFQDESVVDDSQLPKDRFSAERLKGVDSTLKIQPAELGDSAMYLCASSPSGPSSYNEQFFGPGTRLTVL.

The V call is TRBV6-2 or TRBV6-3, the J call TRBJ1-5; no definite D call. In germline, CDR1 is MNHEY, CDR2 SVGEGT. The germline V and J ends were trimmed by 10 bases and 3 bases, with 13 bases remaining between them. CDR3 length equals 13 residues. Here the CDR3 reads CANSRDLNQPQHF. The CDR3 nucleotides read TGTGCCAACTCTCGGGATCTCAATCAGCCCCAGCATTTT.

A word on this clonotype: Just one base apart from a much larger clone, this may be a read error. The chain employs TRBV11-2 and TRBJ1-2, with a tentative D call TRBD1 (6 bases). Germline CDR1 SGHAT, CDR2 FQNNGV. The CDR3 covers 14 residues. Trimming cost V 7 bases and J 2 bases, with 14 bases left between them. The CDR3 DNA reads as TGTGCCAGCAACTCGATACAGGGAAACTATGGCTACACCTTC. Protein sequence: CASNSIQGNYGYTF.

About this clonotype itself: A read error may produce the germline difference seen at one junction end. The V and J genes are TRBV4-2 and TRBJ1-1, with D unresolved. The CDR3 covers 15 residues. Germline V CDR1 and CDR2: LGHNA, YNFKEQ. CDR3 nucleotides: TGTGTCAGCAGCCCTTCGGCAGGTGTGGGCACTGAAGCTTTCTTT. It specifies CVSSPSAGVGTEAFF.

In regard to this clonotype: This may arise from a read error, as a much more abundant clone is one base away. The chain couples TRBV11-2 to TRBJ2-5; 7 bases line up with TRBD2. The CDR3 extends over 14 amino acids. Germline V gene data show CDR1 as SGHAT and CDR2 as FQNNGV. The CDR3 DNA is TGTGCCAACAGCTTCACGGGGGGTCAAGAGACCCAGTACTTC. Amino acid sequence: CANSFTGGQETQYF.

In the case of this clonotype: This may be a read error: a much more frequent sequence differs by one nucleotide. The chain links TRBV11-2 to TRBJ2-7, with 7 bases aligning to TRBD1. This CDR3 region has 13 residues. Per germline, CDR1 SGHAT and CDR2 FQNNGV. CDR3 amino acids: CANSSGTDDPKYF. The CDR3 region has the DNA TGTGCCAACAGCTCCGGGACAGACGACCCAAAGTACTTC.

V and J are TRBV11-2 and TRBJ2-7; D not resolved. V was cut by 11 bases and J by 2 bases, with 19 bases left in between. Germline V CDR1 and CDR2: SGHAT, FQNNGV. The CDR3 totals 14 residues. The CDR3 DNA reads TGTGCCGGCAACTTAACCAACAGAGCCTACGAGCAGTACTTC. Its protein is CAGNLTNRAYEQYF.

This clonotype occurred a few times. CDR3 in amino acids: CASSGGLAGEAGELFF. The CDR3 DNA follows: TGCGCCAGCAGCGGGGGACTAGCGGGAGAGGCCGGGGAGCTGTTTTTT. The V gene is TRBV5-1, the J gene TRBJ2-2; 14 bases are shared with TRBD2. V lost 4 bases, J lost 6 bases, and 5 bases stayed unmatched. Germline V CDR1 and CDR2: SGHRS, YFSETQ. The CDR3 sequence is 16 residues long.

This clonotype showed up just a few times. This sequence joins TRBV30 and TRBJ2-7, with TRBD2 identical over 8 bases. V lost 3 bases to trimming and J lost 4 bases; unmatched junction nucleotides: 11. Germline CDR1 reads GTSNPN; CDR2 reads SVGIG (reference sequence). The CDR3 has 15 residues. CDR3 in amino acids: CAWRQQAGAQYEQYF. The CDR3 bases are TGTGCCTGGAGGCAACAAGCGGGAGCCCAATACGAGCAGTACTTC.

This clonotype was seen once. Because it lacks the conserved phenylalanine or tryptophan at the end, this CDR3 is likely a read error. The chain couples TRBV6-6 to TRBJ2-1; 8 bases align to TRBD2. Germline CDR1 is MNHNY and CDR2 is SVGAGI (reference sequence). There are 16 residues in the CDR3. Trimming at V came to 2 bases and at J to 7 bases, leaving 10 bases not matched to a gene. Written as DNA, the CDR3 is TGTGCCAGCAGTTACCCCGAGCGGGAGAACACGAATGAGCAGTTCTTG. This translates into CASSYPERENTNEQFL.

Ten or more counts support this clonotype. The chain is built from TRBV11-2 and TRBJ2-7, with TRBD1 matching 9 bases. J lost 2 bases, V lost 3 bases, and 8 bases had no gene match. The CDR3 is 16 amino acids. Germline values: CDR1 SGHAT, CDR2 FQNNGV. The CDR3 loop is CASSLGRDRDPYEQYF. The CDR3 DNA sequence: TGTGCCAGCAGCTTGGGCCGGGACAGGGACCCCTACGAGCAGTACTTC.

In its sample, this clonotype was seen once. V is TRBV4-1 and J is TRBJ1-5, with TRBD1 matching 9 bases. Trimming at V came to 1 base and at J to 3 bases, leaving 7 bases not matched to a gene. The CDR3 loop spans 17 amino acids. Per germline, CDR1 MGHRA and CDR2 YSYEKL. CDR3 bases: TGCGCCAGCAGCCAAGGTTGGGACAGGGCCTACAATCAGCCCCAGCATTTT. Translating it yields CASSQGWDRAYNQPQHF.